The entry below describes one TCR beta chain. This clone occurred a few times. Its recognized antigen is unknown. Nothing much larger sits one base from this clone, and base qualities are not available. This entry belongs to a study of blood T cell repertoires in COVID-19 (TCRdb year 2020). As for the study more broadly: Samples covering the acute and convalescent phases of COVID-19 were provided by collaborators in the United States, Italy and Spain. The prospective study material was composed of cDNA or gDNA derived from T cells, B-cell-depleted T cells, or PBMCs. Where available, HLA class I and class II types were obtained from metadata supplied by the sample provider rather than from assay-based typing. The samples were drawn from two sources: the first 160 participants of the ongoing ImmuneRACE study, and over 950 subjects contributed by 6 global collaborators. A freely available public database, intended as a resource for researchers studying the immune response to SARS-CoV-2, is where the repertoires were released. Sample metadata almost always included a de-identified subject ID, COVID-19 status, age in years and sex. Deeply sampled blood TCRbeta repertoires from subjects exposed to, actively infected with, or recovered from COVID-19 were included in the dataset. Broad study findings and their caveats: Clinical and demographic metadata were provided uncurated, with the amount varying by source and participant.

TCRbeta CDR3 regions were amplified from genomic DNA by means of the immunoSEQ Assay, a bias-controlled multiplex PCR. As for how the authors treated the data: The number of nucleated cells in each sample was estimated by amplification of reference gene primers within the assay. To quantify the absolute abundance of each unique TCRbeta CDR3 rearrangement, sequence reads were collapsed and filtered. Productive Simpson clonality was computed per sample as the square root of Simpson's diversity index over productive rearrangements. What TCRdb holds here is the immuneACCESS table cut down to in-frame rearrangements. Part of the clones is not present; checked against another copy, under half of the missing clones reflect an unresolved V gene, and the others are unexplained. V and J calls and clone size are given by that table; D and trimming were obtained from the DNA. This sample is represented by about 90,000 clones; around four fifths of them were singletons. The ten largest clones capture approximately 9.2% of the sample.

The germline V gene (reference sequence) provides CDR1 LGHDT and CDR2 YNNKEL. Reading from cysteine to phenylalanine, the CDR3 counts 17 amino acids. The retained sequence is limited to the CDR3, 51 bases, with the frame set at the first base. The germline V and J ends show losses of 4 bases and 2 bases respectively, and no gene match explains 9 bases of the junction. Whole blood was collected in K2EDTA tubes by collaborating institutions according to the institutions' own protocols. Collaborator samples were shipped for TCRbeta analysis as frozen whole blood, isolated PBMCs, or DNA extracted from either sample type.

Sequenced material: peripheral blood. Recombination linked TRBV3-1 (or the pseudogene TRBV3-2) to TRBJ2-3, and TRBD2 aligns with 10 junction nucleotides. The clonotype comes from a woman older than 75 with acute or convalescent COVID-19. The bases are TGTGCCAGCAGCCCTCTAGACCTAGCGGGAGTCACAGATACGCAGTATTTT. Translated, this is CASSPLDLAGVTDTQYF.